This T cell receptor beta chain was profiled in a study of shared clonotypes between healthy human individuals. Sorted-subset replicate PCR reactions were performed with 200 ng DNA, corresponding to roughly 30,000 T cell genomes. Some clones are missing from TCRdb's copy, which holds only in-frame ones; the method was immunoSEQ multiplex PCR. The data hold 2 million to 2.5 million clones, with approximately 96% observed a single time. Germline V lookup: CDR1 PRHDT, CDR2 FYEKMQ (reference sequence). This CDR3 is 14 amino acids long. V lost 4 bases to trimming and J lost 4 bases, with 8 bases between them. Concerning this clone: The antigen is undetermined.

The study's findings and limits: Sorted-subset samples were not fully sequenced, rarefaction indicated. The researchers took only blood, and tissue repertoires probably look different. In general, naive subsets displayed greater estimated richness than memory subsets did.

This clonotype was obtained from a man younger than 35 in good health. Source material: naive CD4+ T cells sorted from blood. As for subset: CD45RA+ positively selected. The chain uses TRBV13 and TRBJ2-6; D uncertain. The CDR3 DNA reads as TGTGCCAGCAGCTCCGGAATGGGGGCCAACGTCCTGACTTTC. Translated, it gives CASSSGMGANVLTF.